This T cell receptor beta chain was observed in a study of technical replicates of blood from several donors (dated by TCRdb to about 2017). As encoded in the germline V gene (reference sequence), CDR1 is LNHDA while CDR2 is SQIVND. Including cysteine and phenylalanine, the CDR3 has 13 amino acids. Only the CDR3 region is kept as DNA, spanning 39 bases read in frame from base 1. The junction carries 11 bases between V and J, which are trimmed by 5 bases and 4 bases respectively. Library method: the immunoSEQ multiplex PCR assay. The clones in this table, taken by TCRdb from immuneACCESS, are in-frame only. Not every clone is retained; where verified, under half of the shortfall comes from an unresolved V gene, and the cause of the rest is unknown. The sample contains fewer than 110,000 clones, 96% of them found a single time. The ten largest clones capture roughly 0.21% of the sample. Comments on this clone: Its recognized antigen is unknown. Base qualities are not recorded, but no much larger clone differs from it by a single base.

The material sequenced was T cells isolated from PBMCs. The chain links TRBV19 with TRBJ2-5; D gene: possibly TRBD1, on 5 matching bases. This TCR came from a human donor in good health. The CDR3 is CASSELRGETQYF. The bases read TGTGCCAGTAGTGAACTTAGGGGAGAGACCCAGTACTTC.